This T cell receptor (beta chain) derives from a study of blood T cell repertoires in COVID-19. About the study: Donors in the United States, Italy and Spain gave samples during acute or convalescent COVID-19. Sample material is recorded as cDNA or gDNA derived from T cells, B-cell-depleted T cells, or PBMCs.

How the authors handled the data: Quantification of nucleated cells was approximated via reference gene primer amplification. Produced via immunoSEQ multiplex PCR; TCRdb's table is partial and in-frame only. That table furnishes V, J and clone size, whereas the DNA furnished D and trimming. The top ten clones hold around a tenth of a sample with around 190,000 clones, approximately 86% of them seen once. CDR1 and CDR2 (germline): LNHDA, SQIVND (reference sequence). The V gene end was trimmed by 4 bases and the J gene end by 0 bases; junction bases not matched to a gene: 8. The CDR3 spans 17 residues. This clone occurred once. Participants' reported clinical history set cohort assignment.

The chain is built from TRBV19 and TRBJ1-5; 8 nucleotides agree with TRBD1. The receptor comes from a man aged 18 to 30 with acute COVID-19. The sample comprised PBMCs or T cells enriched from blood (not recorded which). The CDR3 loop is CASSTIGTGYSNQPQHF. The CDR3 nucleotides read TGTGCCAGTAGTACAATCGGGACAGGTTATAGCAATCAGCCCCAGCATTTT.